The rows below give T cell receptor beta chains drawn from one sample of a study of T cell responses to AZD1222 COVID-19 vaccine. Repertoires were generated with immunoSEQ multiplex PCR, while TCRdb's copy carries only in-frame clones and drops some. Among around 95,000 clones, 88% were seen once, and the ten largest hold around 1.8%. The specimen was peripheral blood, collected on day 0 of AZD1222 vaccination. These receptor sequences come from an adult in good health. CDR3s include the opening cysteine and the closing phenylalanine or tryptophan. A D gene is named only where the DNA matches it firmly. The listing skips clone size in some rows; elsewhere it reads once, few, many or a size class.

CASSSGLAGLKNIQYF,TGCGCCAGCAGCTCGGGACTAGCGGGGCTGAAAAACATTCAGTACTTC,TRBV5-1,TRBD2,TRBJ2-4,.
CAWSTQGTDTQYF,TGTGCCTGGAGTACACAAGGCACAGATACGCAGTATTTT,TRBV30,.,TRBJ2-3,.
CASSQVTGVTGELFF,TGTGCCAGCAGCCAAGTGACAGGGGTTACCGGGGAGCTGTTTTTT,TRBV3-1/TRBV3-2,TRBD1,TRBJ2-2,.
CASTPSADRVIYGYTF,TGTGCCAGCACCCCTAGCGCGGACAGGGTGATCTATGGCTACACCTTC,TRBV7-2,TRBD1,TRBJ1-2,.
CASSNSIIWDRTYEQYF,TGTGCCAGCAGCAACTCTATCATCTGGGACCGTACCTACGAGCAGTACTTC,TRBV21-1,.,TRBJ2-7,.
CAARAGGGETQYF,TGTGCCGCCAGGGCAGGGGGCGGGGAGACCCAGTACTTC,TRBV2,TRBD1,TRBJ2-5,.
CATSGGVGNQPQHF,TGTGCCACCAGCGGCGGAGTTGGCAATCAGCCCCAGCATTTT,TRBV15,.,TRBJ1-5,.
CASSLTPIEEGYTF,TGTGCCAGCAGCTTGACCCCGATTGAAGAAGGCTACACCTTC,TRBV7-6,.,TRBJ1-2,once
CADSGTDEQYF,TGTGCAGACTCCGGGACAGACGAGCAGTACTTC,TRBV19,TRBD1,TRBJ2-7,.
CASSLLGGMNTGELFF,TGTGCCAGCAGTTTACTCGGCGGGATGAACACCGGGGAGCTGTTTTTT,TRBV28,.,TRBJ2-2,.
CASIPRGPSPYEQYF,TGTGCCAGCATCCCCCGAGGCCCCAGTCCCTACGAGCAGTACTTC,TRBV9,.,TRBJ2-7,.
CASSYASWTGQEAFF,TGTGCCAGCAGTTACGCGTCCTGGACAGGCCAAGAAGCTTTCTTT,TRBV6-5,TRBD1,TRBJ1-1,.
CASSLSGTYNEQFF,TGTGCCAGCAGCCTAAGCGGGACATACAATGAGCAGTTCTTC,TRBV3-1/TRBV3-2,.,TRBJ2-1,.
CASSQVDGEGEKLFF,TGCGCCAGCAGCCAGGTGGATGGGGAGGGGGAAAAACTGTTTTTT,TRBV4-1,.,TRBJ1-4,.
CASSLGGEQFF,TGTGCCAGCAGCTTAGGGGGTGAGCAGTTCTTC,TRBV11-2,.,TRBJ2-1,.
CASSLGRTSGANVLTF,TGTGCCAGCAGCTTGGGGAGAACCTCTGGGGCCAACGTCCTGACTTTC,TRBV11-1,.,TRBJ2-6,few
CSVVGANTGELFF,TGCAGCGTTGTTGGAGCGAACACCGGGGAGCTGTTTTTT,TRBV29-1,.,TRBJ2-2,.
CASSPGVAGVPSSYNEQFF,TGTGCCAGCAGCCCCGGAGTAGCGGGAGTTCCGAGCTCCTACAATGAGCAGTTCTTC,TRBV7-2,TRBD2,TRBJ2-1,.
CASSDLGQGRDYGYTF,TGTGCCAGCAGTGATTTAGGACAGGGACGGGACTATGGCTACACCTTC,TRBV6-1,TRBD1,TRBJ1-2,.
CASSLGGKSTDTQYF,TGCGCCAGCAGCTTGGGGGGAAAGTCCACAGATACGCAGTATTTT,TRBV5-1,.,TRBJ2-3,.
CASSEGYQPQHF,TGTGCCAGCAGTGAGGGATATCAGCCCCAGCATTTT,TRBV6-2/TRBV6-3,.,TRBJ1-5,.
CASSSSRTADTQYF,TGTGCCAGCAGCTCCTCACGGACAGCAGATACGCAGTATTTT,TRBV7-2,.,TRBJ2-3,.
CASSLTGGAYEQYF,TGTGCCAGTAGTTTGACAGGGGGGGCCTACGAGCAGTACTTC,TRBV19,TRBD1,TRBJ2-7,.
CSVEGGEDYSGGSSYNEQFF,TGCAGCGTTGAGGGGGGCGAGGACTACTCAGGCGGGAGCTCCTACAATGAGCAGTTCTTC,TRBV29-1,.,TRBJ2-1,.
CASSLALSDTQYF,TGCGCCAGCAGCTTGGCATTATCAGATACGCAGTATTTT,TRBV5-1,.,TRBJ2-3,.
CASRTPGQGKNTEAFF,TGTGCCAGCAGGACACCGGGACAGGGTAAGAACACTGAAGCTTTCTTT,TRBV2,TRBD1,TRBJ1-1,.
CASSLFRGRLFF,TGTGCCAGCAGTTTGTTCAGGGGTCGACTGTTTTTT,TRBV28,.,TRBJ1-4,.